At least ten counts were recorded for the clone carrying this T cell receptor beta chain. Trimming pared 3 bases from V and 4 bases from J, leaving 15 bases between. Germline V gene data show CDR1 as DFQATT and CDR2 as SNEGSKA (reference sequence). The CDR3 spans 14 residues. This entry is derived from a study of T cells in Graves' hyperthyroidism and ophthalmopathy. Thyroid ultrasound and orbital computed tomography, with clinical symptoms and serum thyroxine and TRAb, informed diagnoses. It was RNA transcripts that yielded the amplified TCR beta CDR3 regions. When the TCR CDR3 underwent first-round RT-PCR, the HTBI primer set was used. MiXCR, run by TCRdb on the multiplex PCR reads, gives a single entry per CDR3 protein. The sample lists approximately 400,000 distinct CDR3 sequences, around 14% occurring once.

The sequenced sample was blood. This TCR was sampled from a woman in her 30s with Graves' hyperthyroidism. This chain uses TRBV20-1 with TRBJ1-1; no clear D. DNA for the CDR3: TGCAGTGCTAGTGACGGGAGTTACCCCACTGAAGCTTTCTTT. It translates to CSASDGSYPTEAFF.